This passage covers 9 T cell receptor beta chains from one sample sequenced in a study of tumor-infiltrating lymphocytes in primary liver carcinoma. Unsorted whole blood served as the source of blood RNA, and germline DNA was extracted as well. TCR beta cDNA came from roughly 550 ng total RNA, primed with a constant-region primer. Construction of TCR beta libraries relied on three successive nested multiplex PCR rounds employing slightly modified ARM-PCR. Running roughly 10 cycles apiece, the first two PCR rounds relied on TRBV1-TRBV30 forward primers together with a C-beta reverse primer. Via MiXCR, TCRdb re-called the multiplex PCR reads, giving one row per CDR3 protein. The sample records fewer than 400,000 distinct CDR3 sequences, around 50% being singletons. The sequencing sample was made of peripheral blood. These receptors originate from a woman aged 30 to 39 with primary liver carcinoma and hepatitis B virus infection.

The rearrangement uses TRBV6-5 and TRBJ2-1; D is undetermined. The CDR3 contains 17 residues. Per the germline V gene, CDR1 is MNHEY and CDR2 is SVGAGI. Trimming took off 8 bases at V and 0 bases at J, with 20 bases between the two ends. The CDR3 region is CASGSLEPKSSYNEQFF. In DNA, the CDR3 is TGTGCCAGCGGCTCCCTTGAGCCTAAGAGCTCCTACAATGAGCAGTTCTTC.

On this clonotype: At one end the junction does not follow the germline gene, possibly because of a read error. The chain uses TRBV7-8 and TRBJ2-1, with D possibly being TRBD1 (6 bases). This CDR3 has 16 amino acids. Germline CDR1 SGHVS, CDR2 FQNEAQ. This CDR3 reads CTSSSLGASSYNEQFF. As DNA, the CDR3 is TGTACCAGCAGCTCCCTGGGGGCGAGCTCCTACAATGAGCAGTTCTTC.

Note on this clonotype: No conserved phenylalanine or tryptophan is present at the end of the CDR3, so a read error is the likely explanation. The chain joins TRBV29-1 to TRBJ2-5; D gene ambiguous. This CDR3 is 14 amino acids long. Per the germline V gene, CDR1 is SQVTM and CDR2 is ANQGSEA. Trimming stripped 4 bases from V and 1 base from J, with 13 bases between. CDR3 in amino acids: CSVGTTGFQETQYL. CDR3 coding DNA: TGCAGCGTTGGTACTACGGGTTTCCAAGAGACCCAGTACCTC.

In the case of this clonotype: The CDR3 does not end in the conserved phenylalanine or tryptophan, so this is likely a read error. The chain combines TRBV11-2 with TRBJ2-7; perhaps TRBD2 as D (6 bases). This CDR3 contains 19 residues. CDR1 is SGHAT, CDR2 FQNNGV, per germline. V lost 2 bases to trimming and J lost 2 bases, with 25 bases between them. CDR3 nucleotide sequence: TGTGCCAGCAGCTTAAATCCCCGGGGGAGTCTAGTGAGGACCTACGAGCAGTACCTC. Protein sequence: CASSLNPRGSLVRTYEQYL.

A few counts support this clonotype. Without the conserved terminal phenylalanine or tryptophan, this CDR3 likely stems from a read error. The DNA is omitted, as the CDR3 cannot be located on it reliably, and the CDR3 follows TCRdb's listing. V and J are TRBV10-2 and TRBJ1-1; the table's D call, TRBD1, has no DNA check behind it. The germline CDR1 and CDR2 sequences are WSHSY and SAAADI. The CDR3 is made up of 13 amino acids, end residues included. The CDR3 reads CASSPDRGFTTFS.

In the case of this clonotype: The junction and the germline gene differ at one end; a read error may be behind it. The V and J genes are TRBV11-2 and TRBJ2-2; no firm D call. CDR1 SGHAT and CDR2 FQNNGV come from the germline V gene. The CDR3 spans 12 residues. This CDR3 is CTSSLGTGELFF. The CDR3 DNA reads as TGTACCAGCAGCCTGGGAACCGGGGAGCTGTTTTTT.

This chain links TRBV28 with TRBJ1-2, with D unclear. This CDR3 has 13 amino acids. Germline CDR1 reads MDHEN; CDR2 reads SYDVKM. V was cut by 0 bases and J by 4 bases, with 6 bases left in between. The DNA of the CDR3 is TGTGCCAGCAGTTTATGGGGTTTCTATGGCTACACCTTC. It translates to CASSLWGFYGYTF.

This rearrangement joins TRBV19 to TRBJ2-1; 7 nucleotides align to TRBD2. The CDR3 has 15 residues. The trim removed 5 bases at V and 8 bases at J, leaving 12 bases unmatched. The germline CDR1 and CDR2 sequences are LNHDA and SQIVND (reference sequence). The CDR3 region is CASSPSREGRYEQFF. In DNA, the CDR3 is TGTGCCAGTAGTCCCAGTAGGGAGGGCCGGTATGAGCAGTTCTTC.

As concerns this clonotype: A much larger clone lies a single base off, so this may be a read error. In DNA form, the CDR3 reads TGCAGCGCACTGCACCGCACAGATACGCAGTATTTT. Protein sequence: CSALHRTDTQYF. This chain uses TRBV29-1 with TRBJ2-3, with D hard to call. The CDR3 is 12 residues long. Trimming cost V 7 bases and J 1 base, with 9 bases left between them. CDR1 SQVTM and CDR2 ANQGSEA come from the germline V gene.